This TCR beta chain was identified during a study of T cells after yellow fever vaccination. Study-wide background: SMART-Seq v4 Ultra Low Input prepared libraries from low-cell fractions.

Production of TCR cDNA was by 5'RACE template switching, which also added a universal primer site and UMIs. TCRdb called the 5' RACE reads again in MiXCR, with one record for every CDR3 protein. The sample lists some 390,000 distinct CDR3 sequences, around 20% occurring once. This clonotype was found a few times. Its specificity is unknown. Looked up from germline, CDR1 is SEHNR and CDR2 is FQNEAQ (reference sequence). The V gene lost 5 bases and the J gene lost 0 bases, with 11 bases spanning the gap. The CDR3 extends over 15 amino acids. Overall study results and limits: There was a possibility that FACS-sorted repertoires contained abundant clonotypes contaminating from the bulk population. Once the booster was given, most primary-vaccination clones reappeared, at around 96% for CD4 and over 85% for CD8.

The sample was PBMCs, taken before the yellow fever booster vaccination. The chain has TRBV7-9 and TRBJ1-5; the D is unclear. The receptor's source is a man between 18 and 29 years old who received the YFV17D yellow fever vaccine. For the CDR3, the DNA is TGTGCCAGCAGCGCGGACGGATTTAGCAATCAGCCCCAGCATTTT. This encodes CASSADGFSNQPQHF.